This entry describes one TCR beta chain. Its specificity is not known. Germline V CDR1 and CDR2: MNHNS, SASEGT. The CDR3 extends over 13 amino acids. Trimming pared 6 bases from V and 8 bases from J, leaving 11 bases between. The data stem from a study of cytomegalovirus exposure and HLA in healthy donors. Study at large: An analysis done earlier identified about 120 million unique TCR beta sequences from roughly 190 million T cells.

Overall study results and limits: A likely sequencing artifact accounted for one observed cluster of highly shared sequence variants. Earlier analysis found most TCR beta V segments productive about 87% or about 30% of the time.

Vbeta (60) and Jbeta (13) primers were used in the PCR. Libraries were prepared by immunoSEQ multiplex PCR; TCRdb keeps only in-frame clonotypes and omits some of them. The sample shows about 120,000 clones, about four fifths of them seen only once. The receptor was derived from a man between 25 and 39 years old in good health and CMV-seropositive. The V call is TRBV6-1, the J call TRBJ1-6; tentative D call: TRBD1 (5 bases). Sequencing used PBMCs. The CDR3 coding sequence is TGTGCCAGCAGATCAGGGAAGGATTCACCCCTCCACTTT. Amino acid sequence: CASRSGKDSPLHF.